One TCR beta chain is described in this entry. The antigen it recognizes is unknown. Base qualities are not provided; no much larger clone lies one nucleotide away. The data belong to a study of shared clonotypes between healthy human individuals (dated by TCRdb to the early 2020s). For context, the study as a whole: Three men and two women, aged 18 to 49 years, made up the cohort. Per donor, three plates each were used for CD4 naive and CD4 memory, two for CD8 naive, and one for CD8 memory. To increase sequencing depth and limit assay-specific biases, different laboratories used diverse techniques to prepare libraries and sequence TCR repertoires. Each donor's leukapheresis produced roughly between roughly 0.9 and 8.9 billion PBMCs. To estimate repertoire size and how much clonotypes are shared between individuals, the study performed deep sequencing of blood TCR repertoires from a few healthy adults. General conclusions and limits of the study: Sampling was restricted to blood, and TCR repertoires in tissues likely differ from the TCR repertoires found in blood. The genetic and exposure-history diversity represented was limited by the small number of donors. Naive subsets generally had larger estimated clonotype richness than memory subsets did. Pairwise subsampling indicated that sequencing depth was expected to affect the degree of clonotype sharing among donors. Across a handful of donors, about 5.2% of naive CD4, around 3.5% of naive CD8, roughly 2.2% of memory CD4, and approximately 0.4% of memory CD8 clonotypes were shared. Compared with non-shared clonotypes, the clonotypes found in all four sorted-subset donors had higher generation probabilities. Even with the large sequencing depth, rarefaction of the sorted-subset datasets indicated that sequencing was incomplete.

The donors were healthy, HIV-negative adults with no recently reported acute infections or vaccinations. Every donor was a Caucasian adult living in Nashville, Tennessee, USA. CD4+ T cells were enriched by magnetic negative selection; naive cells were then positively selected on CD45RA, and the negative fraction formed the memory subset. Blood was obtained by leukapheresis, after which PBMCs were separated by Ficoll-Histopaque density gradient centrifugation and cryopreserved in liquid nitrogen vapor phase. Analytical flow cytometry was used to check the purity and quantity of every magnetically sorted T cell population. Genomic DNA was isolated from each sorted fraction and quantified by UV absorbance on a Nanodrop 2000c. Using the deep immunoSEQ assay, TCR CDR3 regions were amplified from genomic DNA by multiplex PCR. Extracted genomic DNA from each cell subset was distributed evenly across all wells of several immunoSEQ 96-well plates, and each plate was treated as a replicate. For sorted subsets, about 200 ng genomic DNA, equal to 30,000 to 35,000 T cell genomes, was loaded into each replicate PCR. Purified libraries were quantified with a Qubit 3.0 fluorometer, sized on a Bioanalyzer 2100, and re-quantified with the KAPA Library Quantification kit. Every immunoSEQ 96-well plate was sequenced on a dedicated single-read 150-cycle Illumina NextSeq 550 flow cell. Turning to the authors' computational methods: Because only junctional sequences without quality scores were contained in the immunoSEQ output, filtering matching that applied to full-length reads could not be performed. Sequences were annotated with PyIR, a Python wrapper for IgBLAST v1.9, using IMGT germline references to assign V/J genes and CDR3. Reads with weak V/J assignments (E-value above 1e-6), missing CDR3, stop codons, out-of-frame junctions, or ambiguous translated residues were removed. V3J clonotypes were defined as sequences sharing the same inferred V gene, J gene, and CDR3 amino acid sequence. Percentage overlap between repertoires was calculated by dividing the number of shared unique clonotypes by the size of the smaller repertoire. Richness of each repertoire was evaluated using RTK rarefaction, the Chao1 estimator, and Recon v2.1 estimates of unobserved clonotypes. Generation probabilities were computed with OLGA for all TCRbeta clonotypes obtained by the gDNA method from a handful of donors. TCRdb re-hosts the immuneACCESS table, in-frame sequences only. Its copies lack some clones; in the studies checked, an unresolved V gene accounts for under half of them, and the cause for the rest is not known. V, J and clone size were drawn from that table, and D and trimming were deduced from the DNA. This sample comprises some 2,000,000 clones, 85% to 95% of them detected only once. The ten largest clonotypes hold roughly 0.13% of the sample.

From the cysteine through the phenylalanine, the CDR3 covers 17 amino acids. The DNA shown is the 51-base CDR3, in frame from base 1. As encoded in the germline V gene (reference sequence), CDR1 is SEHNR while CDR2 is FQNEAQ. At the junction V is shortened by 1 base and J by 9 bases; bases outside the gene matches: 13. This clonotype was obtained from a man between 18 and 35 years old in good health. The sequence is built from TRBV7-9 and TRBJ2-7; TRBD2 matches 12 bases in the middle. The sample was naive CD4+ T cells sorted from blood. What the cell subset or site label conveys for this sample: CD45RA+ positively selected. The CDR3 is CASSLDRLAGGGRGQYF. Here is the DNA: TGTGCCAGCAGCTTAGATCGTCTAGCGGGAGGGGGCAGAGGGCAGTACTTC.